The next 24 T cell receptor beta chains were all read from a single sample in a study of cytomegalovirus exposure and HLA in healthy donors. The data were produced by immunoSEQ multiplex PCR, yet TCRdb's version contains in-frame clones alone and is incomplete. The table has some 340,000 clones, about nine tenths seen once; the top ten hold approximately 1.1%. Sequenced material: PBMCs. Receptors were obtained from a woman between 25 and 40 years old in good health and CMV-seropositive.

The rearrangement links TRBV10-3 to TRBJ2-3; 8 bases line up with TRBD2. Germline loops: CDR1 ENHRY, CDR2 SYGVKD. This CDR3 is 15 amino acids long. Trimming cost V 0 bases and J 5 bases; bases outside gene matches: 4. The CDR3 region has the DNA TGTGCCATCAGTGAGTCAGCGGGAGCGGTAGATACGCAGTATTTT. This encodes CAISESAGAVDTQYF.

The rearrangement joins TRBV9 to TRBJ2-3; 7 nucleotides line up with TRBD2. CDR3 length: 16 residues. Germline CDR1 reads SGDLS; CDR2 reads YYNGEE. Trimming took 0 bases from V and 0 from J; bases not matched to a gene: 4. The CDR3 DNA is TGTGCCAGCAGCGTAGCTGAGCGGGAAAGCACAGATACGCAGTATTTT. Protein: CASSVAERESTDTQYF. The full variable domain, its missing parts supplied by reference TRBV9 and TRBJ2-3, is DSGVTQTPKHLITATGQRVTLRCSPRSGDLSVYWYQQSLDQGLQFLIQYYNGEERAKGNILERFSAQQFPDLHSELNLSSLELGDSALYFCASSVAERESTDTQYFGPGTRLTVL.

On this clone itself: Other nucleotide sequences from this sample produce the same CDR3. This chain joins TRBV5-1 and TRBJ1-6, with a possible D match to TRBD1 (5 bases). The V end was cut by 0 bases, the J end by 9 bases, with 7 bases between. The germline CDR1 and CDR2 sequences are SGHRS and YFSETQ. The CDR3 extends over 13 amino acids. CDR3 protein: CASSLAGRSPLHF. CDR3 DNA: TGCGCCAGCAGCTTGGCAGGGCGTTCACCCCTCCACTTT. The full variable domain, rest sourced from reference TRBV5-1 and TRBJ1-6, is KAGVTQTPRYLIKTRGQQVTLSCSPISGHRSVSWYQQTPGQGLQFLFEYFSETQRNKGNFPGRFSGRQFSNSRSEMNVSTLELGDSALYLCASSLAGRSPLHFGNGTRLTVT.

This chain connects TRBV13 to TRBJ1-2; no clear D. There are 12 residues in the CDR3. V lost 3 bases to trimming and J lost 6 bases, with 8 bases between them. Germline V gives CDR1 PRHDT, CDR2 FYEKMQ (reference sequence). The CDR3 DNA reads as TGTGCCAGCAGCTTGGGCCAGAATGGCTACACCTTC. This sequence encodes CASSLGQNGYTF.

The chain uses TRBV7-8 and TRBJ1-1; D remains ambiguous. V was pared by 5 bases and J by 0 bases, with 1 base between. Germline V gene data show CDR1 as SGHVS and CDR2 as FQNEAQ. The CDR3 totals 11 residues. CDR3 DNA: TGTGCCAGCAGCCTGAACACTGAAGCTTTCTTT. Translation: CASSLNTEAFF.

The V and J genes are TRBV6-6 and TRBJ2-7; 7 positions match TRBD1. CDR1 is MNHNY, CDR2 SVGAGI, per germline (reference sequence). V lost 7 bases to trimming and J lost 2 bases; unmatched junction nucleotides: 11. The CDR3 contains 15 residues. The DNA of the CDR3 is TGTGCCAGCACAGACCAACTTGGACAGGCCTACGAGCAGTACTTC. This gives the protein CASTDQLGQAYEQYF.

The V gene is TRBV19, the J gene TRBJ2-5; TRBD2 aligns across 7 bases. The CDR3 totals 16 residues. Germline V gives CDR1 LNHDA, CDR2 SQIVND (reference sequence). J lost 1 base, V lost 7 bases, and 12 bases had no gene match. The DNA for the CDR3 is TGTGCCAGTAACACGGGGGGTAGGGCAACCCAAGAGACCCAGTACTTC. As protein: CASNTGGRATQETQYF.

CDR3 region: CASSFWEDETQYF. CDR3 nucleotide sequence: TGTGCCAGCAGCTTTTGGGAGGATGAGACCCAGTACTTC. The chain links TRBV5-4 to TRBJ2-5, with D perhaps TRBD2 (6 bases). Trimming pared 2 bases from V and 5 bases from J, leaving 10 bases between. Germline V lookup: CDR1 SGHNT, CDR2 YYREEE (reference sequence). CDR3 length: 13 amino acids.

This clone appeared once. The chain has TRBV15 and TRBJ2-3; TRBD2 aligns across 12 bases. CDR1 and CDR2 (germline): LNHNV, YYDKDF (reference sequence). This CDR3 has 16 residues. J gave up 0 bases and V 4 bases, and 2 bases lay outside the gene matches. The CDR3 is CATSTGLAGSTDTQYF. In DNA, the CDR3 is TGTGCCACCAGCACGGGACTAGCGGGTAGCACAGATACGCAGTATTTT.

In this sample, this clone turned up once. This chain links TRBV18 with TRBJ2-3, with D unclear. CDR3 length: 15 amino acids. Trimming pared 5 bases from V and 5 bases from J, leaving 17 bases between. Per germline, CDR1 KGHSH and CDR2 LQKENI. CDR3 nucleotides: TGTGCCAGCTCATCAGACGGACCGGTGGGAGATACGCAGTATTTT. It encodes CASSSDGPVGDTQYF.

The J gene is TRBJ1-1, the V gene TRBV2; a possible D gene is TRBD1 (6 bases). From germline, CDR1 is SNHLY and CDR2 FYNNEI. The CDR3 extends over 14 amino acids. Trimming removed 8 bases at V and 0 bases at J, with 13 bases between. DNA for the CDR3: TGTGCCAGCGAGGGACAATACATGAACACTGAAGCTTTCTTT. It is translated as CASEGQYMNTEAFF.

The chain joins TRBV4-3 to TRBJ2-7, with 7 bases that match TRBD1. The J segment lost 3 bases and the V segment lost 4 bases, leaving 6 bases of the junction unmatched. In germline, CDR1 is LGHNA, CDR2 YSLEER. This CDR3 has 14 amino acids. The CDR3 bases are TGCGCCAGCAGCCCAACCGCAGGGGGCTACGAGCAGTACTTC. Protein: CASSPTAGGYEQYF.

In this sample, this clone turned up a few times. The rearrangement links TRBV5-6 to TRBJ1-5, with TRBD1 identical over 7 bases. V gave up 1 base and J gave up 1 base; unmatched junction bases: 5. The CDR3 loop spans 16 amino acids. Germline V gene sequence: CDR1 SGHDT, CDR2 YYEEEE. DNA for the CDR3: TGTGCCAGCAGCTTGAGAGGGGGCGGAAGCAATCAGCCCCAGCATTTT. It encodes CASSLRGGGSNQPQHF.

This chain uses TRBV27 with TRBJ2-1; 9 bases match TRBD2. V shed 6 bases and J 4 bases; nucleotides not matched to a gene: 7. Germline values: CDR1 MNHEY, CDR2 SMNVEV (reference sequence). The CDR3 totals 15 residues. The CDR3 spells CASSLAGDGYNEQFF. In DNA form, the CDR3 reads TGTGCCAGCAGCTTAGCGGGAGACGGTTACAATGAGCAGTTCTTC.

The genes are TRBV2 and TRBJ2-3; either TRBD1 or TRBD2 may fit D (5 bases each). Per germline, CDR1 SNHLY and CDR2 FYNNEI. The CDR3 covers 14 residues. V was cut by 7 bases and J by 1 base, with 12 bases left in between. CDR3 in amino acids: CASTGTWGTDTQYF. Here the CDR3 DNA reads TGTGCCAGCACCGGGACGTGGGGCACAGATACGCAGTATTTT. Drawing the rest from reference TRBV2 and TRBJ2-3, the complete variable domain is EPEVTQTPSHQVTQMGQEVILRCVPISNHLYFYWYRQILGQKVEFLVSFYNNEISEKSEIFDDQFSVERPDGSNFTLKIRSTKLEDSAMYFCASTGTWGTDTQYFGPGTRLTVL.

This clone is a singleton in its sample. V and J are TRBV5-5 and TRBJ2-7, with D possibly being TRBD1 (7 bases). The CDR3 runs 14 residues. Trimming removed 2 bases from V and 2 bases from J, with 11 bases in between. CDR1 is SGHKS, CDR2 YYEKEE, per germline (reference sequence). The DNA of the CDR3 is TGTGCCAGCAGCTTTGCAGGGGGGACCTACGAGCAGTACTTC. This gives the protein CASSFAGGTYEQYF.

This clone was detected only a few times. This chain connects TRBV4-1 to TRBJ1-5; 7 bases line up with TRBD1. CDR3 length: 15 residues. Germline assignment: CDR1 MGHRA and CDR2 YSYEKL. V dropped 1 base and J dropped 1; count of bases not matched to a gene: 1. CDR3 in amino acids: CASSQVGQSNQPQHF. CDR3 sequence (DNA): TGCGCCAGCAGCCAAGTGGGACAGAGCAATCAGCCCCAGCATTTT.

V usage is TRBV7-2 and J usage is TRBJ2-5; 13 bases fit TRBD2. This CDR3 is 18 amino acids long. J was trimmed by 2 bases and V by 5 bases; bases with no gene match: 11. Germline CDR1 and CDR2: SGHTA and FQGNSA. CDR3 protein: CASSPLSGLAGKQETQYF. As DNA, the CDR3 is TGTGCCAGCAGCCCCTTGTCGGGACTAGCGGGGAAACAAGAGACCCAGTACTTC.

This chain connects TRBV15 to TRBJ1-1, with a weak D call TRBD1 (5 bases). The CDR3 totals 14 residues. Germline V gene sequence: CDR1 LNHNV, CDR2 YYDKDF (reference sequence). V was clipped by 7 bases and J by 4 bases, with 16 bases between them. DNA for the CDR3: TGTGCCACCACCCTAGGCGTTGGGGGCACTGAAGCTTTCTTT. It codes for CATTLGVGGTEAFF. The entire variable domain, with the rest obtained from reference TRBV15 and TRBJ1-1, is as follows: DAMVIQNPRYQVTQFGKPVTLSCSQTLNHNVMYWYQQKSSQAPKLLFHYYDKDFNNEADTPDNFQSRRPNTSFCFLDIRSPGLGDTAMYLCATTLGVGGTEAFFGQGTRLTVV.

The chain links TRBV6-5 to TRBJ2-7, with a possible D match to TRBD2 (5 bases). V was clipped by 10 bases and J by 7 bases, with 20 bases between them. The CDR3 is 13 amino acids. Germline V gives CDR1 MNHEY, CDR2 SVGAGI. The CDR3: CATAEGPMWEQYF. The CDR3 region has the DNA TGTGCCACCGCCGAGGGTCCCATGTGGGAGCAGTACTTC.

Note on this clone: Other DNA sequences of this sample code for an identical CDR3. V and J are TRBV7-3 and TRBJ2-5; 9 nucleotides match TRBD2. The V and J ends lost 0 bases and 5 bases, in that order; junction bases with no gene match: 4. This CDR3 contains 15 residues. CDR1 and CDR2 (germline): SGHTA, FQGTGA. This CDR3 is CASSLTSGSGETQYF. Written as DNA, the CDR3 is TGTGCCAGCAGCTTAACTAGCGGGAGCGGGGAGACCCAGTACTTC.

The table lists this clone with a count of one. The chain carries TRBV4-3 and TRBJ2-1, with 11 bases aligning to TRBD2. The germline V gene encodes CDR1 LGHNA and CDR2 YSLEER. Trimming removed 0 bases from V and 4 bases from J; junction bases left unmatched: 2. This CDR3 is 16 amino acids long. This CDR3 reads CASSQDRLAGYNEQFF. The CDR3 region has the DNA TGCGCCAGCAGCCAAGATAGACTAGCGGGATACAATGAGCAGTTCTTC.

The genes are TRBV11-2 and TRBJ1-2; tentative D call: TRBD1 (5 bases). The CDR3 runs to 14 residues. With 5 bases removed from V and 2 bases from J, the gap between germline ends came to 12 bases. CDR1 SGHAT and CDR2 FQNNGV come from the germline V gene. The DNA of the CDR3 is TGTGCCAGCAGCCCCCGAGGGGACAACTATGGCTACACCTTC. It yields the protein CASSPRGDNYGYTF.

The chain uses TRBV7-3 and TRBJ2-2; D might be TRBD1 or TRBD2, each matching 6 bases. Trimming left V 5 bases short and J 3 bases short, with 10 bases between. Germline-derived CDR1 and CDR2 are SGHTA and FQGTGA. This CDR3 is 14 amino acids long. CDR3 DNA: TGTGCCAGCAGCCAGAGGGGGGACACCGGGGAGCTGTTTTTT. Translated: CASSQRGDTGELFF.